The following is a TCR beta chain sequence with its context. Data came from immunoSEQ multiplex PCR; TCRdb stores just in-frame clones and leaves some out. The profile covers some 31,000 clones, with 93% appearing a single time and over 4.5% taken by the ten largest. The entry originates in a study of T cells in tuberculosis. Trimming at V came to 1 base and at J to 0 bases, leaving 3 bases not matched to a gene. There are 15 residues in the CDR3. From germline, CDR1 is SGHTA and CDR2 FQGNSA. The sequence was obtained from a donor between 10 and 35 years old with latent tuberculosis or without tuberculosis infection. Sequenced sample: PBMCs. The chain has TRBV7-2 and TRBJ2-7; 7 bases fit TRBD2. This chain's CDR3 is CASSLGGGSSYEQYF. The CDR3, as DNA: TGTGCCAGCAGCTTAGGCGGGGGAAGCTCCTACGAGCAGTACTTC.